This passage covers 4 T cell receptor beta chains from one sample sequenced in a study of OX40 agonist ivuxolimab in advanced cancers. Sequencing used immunoSEQ multiplex PCR; TCRdb keeps in-frame clones, though not all of them. The data hold just over 45,000 clones, with around 94% observed a single time. The sequencing used CD4+ or CD8+ T cells sorted from blood, collected in a trial of the OX40 agonist ivuxolimab. The receptors originated from an adult with an advanced solid tumor such as melanoma, head and neck, liver or kidney cancer.

This chain uses TRBV15 with TRBJ1-3; D unclear. The germline V and J ends were trimmed by 6 bases and 4 bases, with 1 base remaining between them. The germline gives CDR1 LNHNV, CDR2 YYDKDF (reference sequence). This CDR3 region has 10 residues. The CDR3 DNA follows: TGTGCCACCAGGGGAAACACCATATATTTT. Translating it yields CATRGNTIYF.

The chain recombines TRBV19 with TRBJ2-2, with D perhaps TRBD2 (6 bases). The V and J ends lost 11 bases and 6 bases respectively, with 16 bases between them. CDR1 LNHDA and CDR2 SQIVND come from the germline V gene (reference sequence). This CDR3 region has 13 residues. The DNA of the CDR3 is TGTGCCGGGGGGACTTGGAGTTCCGGGGAGCTGTTTTTT. Its protein is CAGGTWSSGELFF.

V gene TRBV5-1 combines with J gene TRBJ1-6; the D is unclear. The CDR3 spans 14 residues. Trimming removed 4 bases at V and 5 bases at J, with 10 bases between. Germline lookup yields CDR1 SGHRS and CDR2 YFSETQ. The CDR3 bases are TGCGCCAGCAGCCTAGGTGAGCATAATTCACCCCTCCACTTT. Encoded protein: CASSLGEHNSPLHF.

This chain links TRBV15 with TRBJ2-5, with D perhaps TRBD1 or TRBD2 (5 bases each). V shed 3 bases and J shed 6 bases, with 11 bases lying between them. Looked up from germline, CDR1 is LNHNV and CDR2 is YYDKDF (reference sequence). The CDR3 has 13 amino acids. The CDR3 nucleotides are TGTGCCACCAGCAGTACGCCGGGGCAGACCCAGTACTTC. Protein product: CATSSTPGQTQYF.